These 27 T cell receptor beta chains share one sample of origin, sequenced in a study of T cells expressing NK-cell markers. No DNA is given; TCRdb re-called the 5' RACE reads and lists each CDR3 protein once. The listing records 140,000 to 150,000 distinct CDR3 sequences. Sequencing was performed on blood T cells: a sorted CD56 or NKG2C T cell subset, CD4+ or CD8+ T cells, or bulk PBMC T cells (not recorded which). All receptors come from a man between 18 and 35 years old in good health.

This chain joins TRBV29-1 and TRBJ2-7; TCRdb calls TRBD2, which cannot be checked without DNA. The germline CDR1 and CDR2 sequences are SQVTM and ANQGSEA. The CDR3 length is 18 residues. CDR3 sequence: CSVEEVGLAGGRGYEQYF.

This chain uses TRBV29-1 with TRBJ2-7; TCRdb designates TRBD2, a call that cannot be tested without DNA. This CDR3 region has 14 residues. The germline V gene encodes CDR1 SQVTM and CDR2 ANQGSEA. The CDR3 spells CSASLAGGPDEQYF.

The chain is built from TRBV20-1 and TRBJ2-3; checking the TCRdb D call of TRBD1 is not possible without DNA. The V gene's germline CDR1 is DFQATT and CDR2 SNEGSKA (reference sequence). The CDR3 is made up of 15 amino acids. CDR3 amino acids: CSALPRGQDTDTQYF.

The chain employs TRBV5-4 and TRBJ2-3; the TCRdb D gene call, TRBD2, has no DNA to confirm it. Looked up from germline, CDR1 is SGHNT and CDR2 is YYREEE (reference sequence). The CDR3 extends over 11 amino acids. CDR3 sequence: CAVGLTYTQYF. Drawing the rest from reference TRBV5-4 and TRBJ2-3, the complete variable domain is ETGVTQSPTHLIKTRGQQVTLRCSSQSGHNTVSWYQQALGQGPQFIFQYYREEENGRGNFPPRFSGLQFPNYSSELNVNALELDDSALYLCAVGLTYTQYFGPGTRLTVL.

This chain joins TRBV19 and TRBJ2-3; TCRdb designates TRBD2, a call that cannot be tested without DNA. This CDR3 is built from 18 residues. CDR1 is LNHDA and CDR2 is SQIVND in the germline V gene (reference sequence). The CDR3 loop is CASSIAGFGGSKSDTQYF.

The chain couples TRBV27 to TRBJ2-3; without DNA, the TCRdb call of TRBD1 cannot be checked. Germline loops: CDR1 MNHEY, CDR2 SMNVEV (reference sequence). This CDR3 has 16 amino acids. CDR3 sequence reads: CASGQGTQVSTDTQYF.

The CDR3 here is CASSVQKMNTEAFF. The chain joins TRBV6-1 to TRBJ1-1. The CDR3 loop spans 14 amino acids. The germline CDR1 and CDR2 sequences are MNHNS and SASEGT.

The chain combines TRBV5-6 with TRBJ1-1. CDR1 is SGHDT and CDR2 is YYEEEE in the germline V gene. The CDR3 has 15 amino acids. CDR3: CASSLWREGNTEAFF.

The chain joins TRBV11-2 to TRBJ2-2; TCRdb designates TRBD2, a call that cannot be tested without DNA. CDR1 SGHAT and CDR2 FQNNGV come from the germline V gene. The CDR3 extends over 18 amino acids. The CDR3 reads CASSFPVSGRAHTGELFF.

The CDR3 loop is CASRPGLAGPQETQYF. The V and J genes are TRBV6-2 or TRBV6-3 and TRBJ2-5; TCRdb names TRBD2, which stays unverified in the absence of DNA. The CDR3 contains 16 residues. Germline CDR1 reads MNHEY; CDR2 reads SVGEGT.

The CDR3 sequence is CATGVSFTYNEQFF. The chain joins TRBV10-2 to TRBJ2-1; TCRdb's assignment of TRBD1 cannot be checked, as there is no DNA. There are 14 residues in the CDR3. Germline V gene data show CDR1 as WSHSY and CDR2 as SAAADI.

V and J are TRBV6-2 or TRBV6-3 and TRBJ2-4. This CDR3 is 15 amino acids long. Germline CDR1 MNHEY, CDR2 SVGEGT. The CDR3: CASSYSGRAKNIQYF.

This chain connects TRBV13 to TRBJ2-5; TCRdb returns TRBD1, unconfirmable since there is no DNA. The CDR3 is 15 amino acids. Germline assignment: CDR1 PRHDT and CDR2 FYEKMQ (reference sequence). CDR3 sequence reads: CASSLRQGSSETQYF.

The J gene is TRBJ2-5, the V gene TRBV3-1; TCRdb returns TRBD1, unconfirmable since there is no DNA. CDR3 size: 13 residues. In germline, CDR1 is LGHDT, CDR2 YNNKEL (reference sequence). CDR3: CASSQVPAPEQYF.

This chain connects TRBV19 to TRBJ2-7; lacking DNA, the TRBD1 call made by TCRdb goes unchecked. CDR1 is LNHDA and CDR2 is SQIVND in the germline V gene (reference sequence). The CDR3 covers 15 residues. This chain's CDR3 is CASSIDLGTAYEQYF.

The chain joins TRBV6-5 to TRBJ2-1; the TRBD2 assignment by TCRdb is unverifiable without DNA. This CDR3 spans 17 amino acids. The germline V gene has CDR1 MNHEY and CDR2 SVGAGI. The CDR3 loop is CASSYSRVAGKDHEQFF.

The chain combines TRBV5-1 with TRBJ2-2; lacking DNA, the TRBD2 call made by TCRdb goes unchecked. Germline V gene sequence: CDR1 SGHRS, CDR2 YFSETQ. The CDR3 totals 21 residues. CDR3 loop: CASSFGLVMGSERLEPGELFF.

J is TRBJ2-1 and V is TRBV29-1. Germline V gives CDR1 SQVTM, CDR2 ANQGSEA. This CDR3 has 13 residues. This chain's CDR3 is CSVDASTPNEQFF.

This chain uses TRBV15 with TRBJ2-1; no DNA is available, so the TRBD2 call from TCRdb remains unchecked. This CDR3 region has 13 residues. CDR1 is LNHNV and CDR2 is YYDKDF in the germline V gene (reference sequence). The CDR3 here is CATSRNRRNEQFF. Full variable domain (missing parts from reference TRBV15 and TRBJ2-1): DAMVIQNPRYQVTQFGKPVTLSCSQTLNHNVMYWYQQKSSQAPKLLFHYYDKDFNNEADTPDNFQSRRPNTSFCFLDIRSPGLGDTAMYLCATSRNRRNEQFFGPGTRLTVL.

This rearrangement joins TRBV5-1 to TRBJ2-7; TCRdb names TRBD2, which stays unverified in the absence of DNA. Germline CDR1 reads SGHRS; CDR2 reads YFSETQ. This CDR3 spans 15 amino acids. CDR3: CASSSLGTSIYEQYF.

The rearrangement uses TRBV20-1 and TRBJ2-7; TCRdb lists TRBD1, though no DNA is available to test this call. Germline CDR1 is DFQATT and CDR2 is SNEGSKA (reference sequence). The length of the CDR3 is 13 residues. The CDR3 reads CSANPLPEVEQYF.

The chain has TRBV5-8 and TRBJ2-1; TCRdb gives TRBD2 as the D gene, but with no DNA this cannot be confirmed. Germline V gene sequence: CDR1 SGHTS, CDR2 YDEGEE. CDR3 length: 16 amino acids. CDR3 protein: CASSLAWTSGDNEQFF.

The chain joins TRBV7-9 to TRBJ2-4; the TRBD1 assignment by TCRdb is unverifiable without DNA. Per germline, CDR1 SEHNR and CDR2 FQNEAQ (reference sequence). The CDR3 is 17 residues long. CDR3 in amino acids: CASSPFGTDIAKNIQYF.

The chain employs TRBV4-2 and TRBJ2-1; TCRdb calls TRBD2, which cannot be checked without DNA. Germline V gene lookup returns CDR1 LGHNA and CDR2 YNFKEQ. This CDR3 is built from 15 residues. The CDR3: CASSPRGSAGNEQFF.

The chain joins TRBV7-6 to TRBJ2-2; the D call of TRBD1 rests on TCRdb alone, since no DNA is present to check it. CDR3 length: 16 amino acids. Germline V gene sequence: CDR1 SGHVS, CDR2 FNYEAQ. The CDR3 loop is CASSLGGQGDTGELFF.

This chain uses TRBV11-2 with TRBJ2-4; TCRdb's D call of TRBD1 is untestable without DNA. This CDR3 is 16 amino acids long. CDR1 and CDR2 (germline): SGHAT, FQNNGV. CDR3 protein: CASSRPPDREEYIQYF.

The V gene is TRBV3-1, the J gene TRBJ2-1. The CDR3 has 13 amino acids. The germline V gene has CDR1 LGHDT and CDR2 YNNKEL (reference sequence). CDR3 in amino acids: CASSPRVYNEQFF.